The clone carrying this T cell receptor beta chain occurred once. These data belong to a study of control samples from healthy donors and cancer patients. The CDR3 covers 13 residues. Germline CDR1 is KGHSH and CDR2 is LQKENI. Trimming shortened V by 6 bases and J by 5 bases, and 11 bases separated the two germline ends. The data were produced by immunoSEQ multiplex PCR, yet TCRdb's version contains in-frame clones alone and is incomplete. The data hold about 17,000 clones, with 85% to 90% observed a single time. The sample taken for sequencing was PBMCs. The sequence derives from a man between 60 and 70 years old with head and neck cancer. V gene TRBV18 combines with J gene TRBJ2-1; no reliable D call. The CDR3 protein is CASSFGRDNEQFF. The CDR3 region has the DNA TGTGCCAGCTCCTTTGGACGGGACAATGAGCAGTTCTTC.